A single sample is the source of the 10 T cell receptor beta chains below, sequenced in a study of chemoradiotherapy in HPV16-positive cancers. Measured with immunoSEQ multiplex PCR; TCRdb has only the in-frame clones, and not every one. The sample has approximately 1,100 clones, 86% seen once. The input for sequencing was tumor tissue, taken from a patient who underwent chemoradiotherapy. The source of these receptors is a human donor with HPV-associated anogenital cancer.

V is TRBV29-1 and J is TRBJ2-1, with D possibly being TRBD2 (6 bases). This CDR3 region has 13 residues. The V gene's germline CDR1 is SQVTM and CDR2 ANQGSEA. The V gene lost 7 bases and the J gene lost 8 bases, with 18 bases spanning the gap. The CDR3: CSASERESDEQFF. CDR3 sequence (DNA): TGCAGCGCAAGCGAACGGGAGTCCGATGAGCAGTTCTTC.

The V gene is TRBV19, the J gene TRBJ2-7; 8 bases are a match to TRBD2. CDR1 LNHDA and CDR2 SQIVND come from the germline V gene (reference sequence). Unmatched junction bases numbered 11, after V lost 10 bases and J lost 3 bases. This CDR3 has 14 amino acids. The CDR3: CATQATGGIYEQYF. The CDR3 coding sequence is TGTGCCACCCAAGCAACGGGGGGGATCTACGAGCAGTACTTC. The full variable domain, in which reference TRBV19 and TRBJ2-7 provide the parts outside the CDR3, is DGGITQSPKYLFRKEGQNVTLSCEQNLNHDAMYWYRQDPGQGLRLIYYSQIVNDFQKGDIAEGYSVSREKKESFPLTVTSAQKNPTAFYLCATQATGGIYEQYFGPGTRLTVT.

This rearrangement joins TRBV6-6 to TRBJ2-4, with 7 bases aligning to TRBD2. V lost 4 bases, J lost 5 bases, and 8 bases stayed unmatched. This CDR3 region has 15 residues. From germline, CDR1 is MNHNY and CDR2 SVGAGI (reference sequence). The CDR3 sequence: CASSWVGGRQNIQYF. CDR3 in DNA: TGTGCCAGCAGTTGGGTGGGGGGGAGGCAAAACATTCAGTACTTC.

This rearrangement joins TRBV21-1 to TRBJ2-5; TRBD2 is the table's D call, not checked against the DNA. TRBV21-1 is designated a pseudogene. The CDR3 sequence is 19 residues long. This CDR3 reads CASSKAPVQREGLIETQYF. The CDR3 nucleotides read TGTGCCAGCAGCAAAGCCCCAGTCCAGCGGGAGGGCCTAATCGAGACCCAGTACTTC.

The chain couples TRBV18 to TRBJ2-1, with 12 nucleotides matching TRBD1. V lost 5 bases to trimming and J lost 6 bases; unmatched junction nucleotides: 5. In germline, CDR1 is KGHSH, CDR2 LQKENI. The CDR3 spans 15 residues. CDR3 sequence: CASSAGQGARNEQFF. CDR3 nucleotides: TGTGCCAGCTCAGCGGGACAGGGGGCGCGCAATGAGCAGTTCTTC.

The chain recombines TRBV19 with TRBJ2-2; unclear D gene. Germline values: CDR1 LNHDA, CDR2 SQIVND (reference sequence). This CDR3 has 13 residues. Trimming took off 6 bases at V and 1 base at J, with 6 bases between the two ends. The CDR3 nucleotides read TGTGCCAGTAGGGAGTGGAACACCGGGGAGCTGTTTTTT. Protein sequence: CASREWNTGELFF.

The chain has TRBV5-1 and TRBJ2-1; maybe TRBD2 (5 bases). The germline gives CDR1 SGHRS, CDR2 YFSETQ. The CDR3 runs 14 residues. Trimming took 2 bases from V and 5 from J, leaving 11 bases between them. In DNA, the CDR3 is TGCGCCAGCAGCTTCCCGGGGTTGAACAATGAGCAGTTCTTC. It is translated as CASSFPGLNNEQFF.

This chain joins TRBV6-5 and TRBJ2-2; D possibly matches TRBD1 or TRBD2 (5 bases each). Between the trimmed V and J ends, which lost 3 bases and 1 base, there was a span of 9 bases. The CDR3 spans 15 residues. The germline V gene encodes CDR1 MNHEY and CDR2 SVGAGI. The CDR3, as DNA: TGTGCCAGCAGTTATCGGGGCAGGAACACCGGGGAGCTGTTTTTT. Residues: CASSYRGRNTGELFF.

This clone showed up just once. The rearrangement uses TRBV5-1 and TRBJ2-5; no clear D gene. The germline CDR1 and CDR2 sequences are SGHRS and YFSETQ. The CDR3 sequence is 13 residues long. V was trimmed by 1 base and J by 2 bases, leaving 6 bases between them. CDR3 in amino acids: CASSLNHQETQYF. CDR3 nucleotides: TGCGCCAGCAGCTTGAACCATCAAGAGACCCAGTACTTC.

The V gene is TRBV4-2, the J gene TRBJ2-3, with D tentatively TRBD1 (6 bases). The CDR3 sequence is 16 residues long. Looked up from germline, CDR1 is LGHNA and CDR2 is YNFKEQ. Trimming shortened V by 0 bases and J by 4 bases, and 14 bases separated the two germline ends. The CDR3 DNA is TGTGCCAGCAGCCAAGAAAGGGCGGCAGGGGCAGATACGCAGTATTTT. Protein product: CASSQERAAGADTQYF.